This T cell receptor beta chain was identified in a study of blood T cell repertoires in COVID-19. Looking at the study overall: Samples taken during acute and convalescent COVID-19 were collected in the United States, Italy and Spain. Sample material is recorded as cDNA or gDNA derived from T cells, B-cell-depleted T cells, or PBMCs.

CDR1 and CDR2 (germline): SNHLY, FYNNEI. CDR3 length: 15 amino acids. Trimming took off 1 base at V and 6 bases at J, with 13 bases between the two ends. Original processing notes: Nucleated cell counts were estimated from reference gene primer amplification. Only in-frame clones appear in the TCRdb table, and some are missing; sequencing was by immunoSEQ multiplex PCR. For V, J and clone size, that table is used; D and trimming come from the DNA. The table shows 15,000 to 20,000 clones, with approximately 90% occurring only once. The receptor was isolated from a human donor in a cohort sampled during active COVID-19. Specimen: peripheral blood. The V gene is TRBV2, the J gene TRBJ1-5; D is possibly TRBD1 (5 bases). The chain's CDR3 is CASSEGRARGQPQHF. CDR3 DNA sequence: TGTGCCAGCAGTGAAGGCAGGGCAAGGGGTCAGCCCCAGCATTTT.